This TCR beta chain was profiled in a study (dated by TCRdb to the mid-2010s). In terms of the full investigation: The study tested whether tumor-infiltrating Tregs in breast cancer are recruited from blood Tregs or converted in situ from other CD4+ T cell subsets.

There are 14 amino acids in the CDR3, from cysteine to phenylalanine inclusive. Left in the record is the CDR3 DNA by itself, 42 bases read in frame from the first base. Per the germline V gene, MDHEN is the CDR1 and SYDVKM is the CDR2. The germline V end is reduced by 1 base and the J end by 2 bases; junction bases left unmatched: 2. Full-length TCR variable regions were amplified by 5' RACE PCR with constant-region reverse primers, and semi-nested PCR with Nested Universal Primer A was subsequently performed. The ReliaPrep RNA Cell Miniprep System was used to extract total RNA, which was then reverse transcribed into 5'RACE-ready cDNA with the SMARTer RACE 5'/3' Kit. An Illumina MiSeq was used to sequence the full-length TCR alpha and beta libraries, which had been barcoded with multiplex adaptors. On the authors' methods: For each of nine subset-tissue groups, sequencing data from the five patients were pooled, and the groups were then compared using unsupervised clustering of TCR gene usage. The Morisita-Horn index, with shared sequences weighted by their contribution to each repertoire, was used to calculate repertoire similarity. TCRdb applied fastp at Q25 and MiXCR to the public reads, then kept only in-frame beta chains. Every distinct CDR3 protein forms one entry, paired with its most common genes and DNA. The V and J calls were not made by the authors but by TCRdb's processing. Within this sample are tens of thousands of distinct CDR3 sequences, with about 22% of them counted one time only. 2.5% to 3.5% of the sample lies in the top ten.

The research as a whole found: Tumor memory CD4+ T cell TCR gene usage was found to cluster with blood and lymph node memory CD4+ cells and with lymph node naive CD4+ cells. The TCR alpha and beta sequences of tumor-infiltrating Tregs showed the greatest overlap with tumor naive CD4+ T cells, followed by blood naive CD4+ T cells. The validation in the larger cohort was limited to a single TCR beta V-J rearrangement instead of whole repertoires.

This clonotype was seen a handful of times. Its antigen has not been determined. No base qualities exist here, and no much larger clone lies one base off it. The memory CD4+ T cell population was isolated based on a CD4+CD45RO+CD25- phenotype. Tregs, naive and memory CD4+ T cells from tumor, blood and ipsilateral draining lymph nodes of five breast cancer patients underwent full-length TCR alpha and beta sequencing. Tumor tissue and lymph nodes obtained by ipsilateral axillary dissection were perfused with PBS, cut into small pieces and digested using collagenase I and hyaluronidase. Mononuclear cells from lymph nodes or 50 to 60 ml of peripheral blood were isolated by Ficoll density gradient centrifugation. A purity exceeding 90% was confirmed by FACS for the sorted cell populations.

The TCR comes from a female donor with breast cancer. The V and J segments used are TRBV28 and TRBJ2-7; 7 bases in the middle match TRBD1. Sequencing was carried out using memory CD4+ T cells sorted from a lymph node. In the paper's terms, the cell subset or site label means: memory CD4+ T cells, CD4+CD45RO+CD25-. The CDR3 region: CASSLSQGAYEQYF. The nucleotide sequence is given as TGTGCCAGCAGTTTATCCCAGGGGGCCTACGAGCAGTACTTC.